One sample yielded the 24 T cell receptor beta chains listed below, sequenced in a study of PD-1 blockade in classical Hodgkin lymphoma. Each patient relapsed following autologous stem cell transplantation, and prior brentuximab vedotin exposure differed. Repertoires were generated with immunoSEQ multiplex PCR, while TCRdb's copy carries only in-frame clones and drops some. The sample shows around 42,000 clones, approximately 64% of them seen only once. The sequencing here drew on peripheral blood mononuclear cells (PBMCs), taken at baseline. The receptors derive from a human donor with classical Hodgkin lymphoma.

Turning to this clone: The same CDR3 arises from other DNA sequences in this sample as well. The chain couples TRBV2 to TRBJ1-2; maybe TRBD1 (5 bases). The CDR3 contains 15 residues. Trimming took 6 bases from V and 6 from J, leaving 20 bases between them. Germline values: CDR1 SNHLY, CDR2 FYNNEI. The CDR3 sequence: CASSDRGAGPNGYTF. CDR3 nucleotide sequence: TGTGCCAGCAGCGATAGGGGAGCGGGGCCTAATGGCTACACCTTC.

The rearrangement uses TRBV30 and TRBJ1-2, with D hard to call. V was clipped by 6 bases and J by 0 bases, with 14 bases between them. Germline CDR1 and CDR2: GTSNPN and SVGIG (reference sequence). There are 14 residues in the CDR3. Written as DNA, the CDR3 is TGTGCCTGTTTTGCGCCGAACCCTAACTATGGCTACACCTTC. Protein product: CACFAPNPNYGYTF.

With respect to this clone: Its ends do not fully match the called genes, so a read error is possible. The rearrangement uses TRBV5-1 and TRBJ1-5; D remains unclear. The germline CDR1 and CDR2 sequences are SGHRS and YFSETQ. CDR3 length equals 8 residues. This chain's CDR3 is CASTTKIF. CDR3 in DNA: TGCGCCAGCACCACTAAGATCTTT.

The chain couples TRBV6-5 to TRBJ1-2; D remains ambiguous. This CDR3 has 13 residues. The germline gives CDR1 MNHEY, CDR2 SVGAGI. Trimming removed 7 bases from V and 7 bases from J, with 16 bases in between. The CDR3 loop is CASKGVEDLGYTF. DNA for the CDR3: TGTGCCAGCAAGGGTGTCGAGGACCTTGGCTACACCTTC.

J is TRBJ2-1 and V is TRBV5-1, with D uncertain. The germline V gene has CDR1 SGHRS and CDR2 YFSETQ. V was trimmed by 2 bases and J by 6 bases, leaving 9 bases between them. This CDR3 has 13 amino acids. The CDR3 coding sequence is TGCGCCAGCAGCTTAATCTTGGGCAATGAGCAGTTCTTC. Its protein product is CASSLILGNEQFF.

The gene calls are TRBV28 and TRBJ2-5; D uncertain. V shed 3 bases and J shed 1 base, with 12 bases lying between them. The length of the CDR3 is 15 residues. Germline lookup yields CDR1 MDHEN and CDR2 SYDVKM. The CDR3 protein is CASSFYLATQETQYF. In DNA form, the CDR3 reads TGTGCCAGCAGTTTCTATCTGGCTACCCAAGAGACCCAGTACTTC.

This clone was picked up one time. The CDR3 here is CASSNRGRVYF. CDR3 coding DNA: TGTGCCAGCAGTAACAGGGGGCGGGTGTATTTT. The chain couples TRBV7-3 to TRBJ2-3, with 9 bases identical to TRBD1. J lost 14 bases, V lost 6 bases, and 6 bases had no gene match. CDR3 length: 11 amino acids. Germline V gene lookup returns CDR1 SGHTA and CDR2 FQGTGA. The complete variable domain, with remaining parts taken from reference TRBV7-3 and TRBJ2-3, reads GAGVSQTPSNKVTEKGKYVELRCDPISGHTALYWYRQSLGQGPEFLIYFQGTGAADDSGLPNDRFFAVRPEGSVSTLKIQRTERGDSAVYLCASSNRGRVYFGPGTRLTVL.

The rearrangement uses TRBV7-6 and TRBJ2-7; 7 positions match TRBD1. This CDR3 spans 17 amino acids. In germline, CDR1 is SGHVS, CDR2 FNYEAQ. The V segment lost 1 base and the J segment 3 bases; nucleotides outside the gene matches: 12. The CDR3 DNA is TGTGCCAGCAGCTTAGTGTCGGGGACAGACAAGAACTACGAGCAGTACTTC. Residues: CASSLVSGTDKNYEQYF.

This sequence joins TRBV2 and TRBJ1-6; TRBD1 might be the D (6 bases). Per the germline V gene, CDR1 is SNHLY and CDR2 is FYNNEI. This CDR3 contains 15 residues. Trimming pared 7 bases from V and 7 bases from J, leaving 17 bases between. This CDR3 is CASIERTERNSPLHF. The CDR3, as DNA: TGTGCCAGCATCGAAAGGACAGAGCGGAATTCACCCCTCCACTTT.

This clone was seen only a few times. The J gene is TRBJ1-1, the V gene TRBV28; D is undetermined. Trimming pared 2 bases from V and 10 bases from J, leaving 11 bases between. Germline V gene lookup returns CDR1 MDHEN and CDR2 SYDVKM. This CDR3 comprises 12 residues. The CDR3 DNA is TGTGCCAGCAGTTTAAGAGTCCGGGTAGCTTTCTTT. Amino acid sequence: CASSLRVRVAFF.

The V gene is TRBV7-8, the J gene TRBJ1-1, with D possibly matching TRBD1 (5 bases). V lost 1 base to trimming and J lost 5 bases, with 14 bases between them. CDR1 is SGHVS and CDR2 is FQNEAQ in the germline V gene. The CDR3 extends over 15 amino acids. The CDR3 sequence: CASSLEGSRGTEAFF. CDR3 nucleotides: TGTGCCAGCAGCTTAGAGGGCAGCCGGGGGACTGAAGCTTTCTTT. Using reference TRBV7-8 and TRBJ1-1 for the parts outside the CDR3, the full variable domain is GAGVSQSPRYKVAKRGQDVALRCDPISGHVSLFWYQQALGQGPEFLTYFQNEAQLDKSGLPSDRFFAERPEGSVSTLKIQRTQQEDSAVYLCASSLEGSRGTEAFFGQGTRLTVV.

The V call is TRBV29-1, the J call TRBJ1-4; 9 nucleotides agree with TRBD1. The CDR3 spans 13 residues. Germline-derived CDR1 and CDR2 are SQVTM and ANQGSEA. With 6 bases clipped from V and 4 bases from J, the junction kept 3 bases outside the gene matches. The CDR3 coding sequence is TGCAGCGTCCCGGGACAGGGTAATGAAAAACTGTTTTTT. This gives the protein CSVPGQGNEKLFF.

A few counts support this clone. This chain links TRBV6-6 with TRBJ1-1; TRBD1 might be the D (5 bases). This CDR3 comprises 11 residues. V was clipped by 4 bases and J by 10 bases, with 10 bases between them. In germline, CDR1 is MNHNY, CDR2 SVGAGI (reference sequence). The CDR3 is CASSSYQGAFF. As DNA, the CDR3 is TGTGCCAGCAGTTCATACCAGGGAGCTTTCTTT.

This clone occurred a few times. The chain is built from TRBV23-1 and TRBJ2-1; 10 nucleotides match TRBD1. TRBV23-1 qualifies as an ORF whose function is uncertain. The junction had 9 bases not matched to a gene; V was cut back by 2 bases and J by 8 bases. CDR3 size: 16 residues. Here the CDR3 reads CASSQRRDRGIDEQFF. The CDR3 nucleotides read TGCGCCAGCAGTCAACGCCGGGACAGGGGTATCGATGAGCAGTTCTTC.

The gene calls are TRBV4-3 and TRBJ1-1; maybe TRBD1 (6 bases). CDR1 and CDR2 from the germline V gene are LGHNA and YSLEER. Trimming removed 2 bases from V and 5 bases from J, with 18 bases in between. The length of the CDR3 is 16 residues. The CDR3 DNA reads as TGCGCCAGCAGCCAATATGCCGGGGGCGAGAGGACTGAAGCTTTCTTT. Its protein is CASSQYAGGERTEAFF.

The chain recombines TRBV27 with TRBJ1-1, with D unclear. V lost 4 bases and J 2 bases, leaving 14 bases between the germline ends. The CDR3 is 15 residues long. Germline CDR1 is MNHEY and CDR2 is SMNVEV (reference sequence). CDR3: CASSSYRAENTEAFF. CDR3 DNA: TGTGCCAGCAGTTCATATAGGGCAGAAAACACTGAAGCTTTCTTT.

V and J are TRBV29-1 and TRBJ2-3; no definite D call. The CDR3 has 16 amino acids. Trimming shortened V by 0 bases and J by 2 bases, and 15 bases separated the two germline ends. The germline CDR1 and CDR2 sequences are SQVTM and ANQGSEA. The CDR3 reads CSVEDWAQALTDTQYF. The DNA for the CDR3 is TGCAGCGTTGAAGATTGGGCTCAGGCCCTCACAGATACGCAGTATTTT.

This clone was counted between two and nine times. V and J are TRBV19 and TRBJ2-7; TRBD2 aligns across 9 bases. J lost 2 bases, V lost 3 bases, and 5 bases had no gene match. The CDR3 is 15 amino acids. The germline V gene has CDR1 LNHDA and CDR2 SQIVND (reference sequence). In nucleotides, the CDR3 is TGTGCCAGTAGTATCCGTCTAGCGGGGACCTACGAGCAGTACTTC. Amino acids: CASSIRLAGTYEQYF.

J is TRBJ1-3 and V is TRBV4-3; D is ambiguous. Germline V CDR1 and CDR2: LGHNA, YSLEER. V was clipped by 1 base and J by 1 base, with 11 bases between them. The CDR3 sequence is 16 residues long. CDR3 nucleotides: TGCGCCAGCAGCCAAGCCGTCAGCGGATCTGGAAACACCATATATTTT. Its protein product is CASSQAVSGSGNTIYF.

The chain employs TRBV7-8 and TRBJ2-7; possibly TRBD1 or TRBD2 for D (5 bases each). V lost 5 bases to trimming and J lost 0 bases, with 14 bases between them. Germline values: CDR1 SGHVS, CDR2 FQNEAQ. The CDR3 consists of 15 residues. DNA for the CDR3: TGTGCCAGCAGCAGAACCCGGGACGTCTCCTACGAGCAGTACTTC. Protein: CASSRTRDVSYEQYF.

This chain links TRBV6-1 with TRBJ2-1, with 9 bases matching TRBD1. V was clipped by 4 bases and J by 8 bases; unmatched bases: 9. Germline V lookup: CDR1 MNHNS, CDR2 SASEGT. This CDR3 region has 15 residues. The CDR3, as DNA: TGTGCCAGCAGTGCTCCGGGACAGGGAGTCTATGAGCAGTTCTTC. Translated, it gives CASSAPGQGVYEQFF.

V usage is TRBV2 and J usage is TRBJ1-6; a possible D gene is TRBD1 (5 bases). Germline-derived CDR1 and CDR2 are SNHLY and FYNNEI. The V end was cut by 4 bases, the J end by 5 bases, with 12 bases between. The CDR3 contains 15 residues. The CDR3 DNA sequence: TGTGCCAGCAGTGCGGGGCGAGTAAATAATTCACCCCTCCACTTT. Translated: CASSAGRVNNSPLHF.

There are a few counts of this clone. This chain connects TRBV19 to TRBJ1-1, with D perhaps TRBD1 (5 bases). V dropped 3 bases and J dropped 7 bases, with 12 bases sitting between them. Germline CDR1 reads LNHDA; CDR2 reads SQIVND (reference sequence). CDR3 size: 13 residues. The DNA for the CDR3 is TGTGCCAGTAGTATCTTATACAGGAGTGAAGCTTTCTTT. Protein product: CASSILYRSEAFF.

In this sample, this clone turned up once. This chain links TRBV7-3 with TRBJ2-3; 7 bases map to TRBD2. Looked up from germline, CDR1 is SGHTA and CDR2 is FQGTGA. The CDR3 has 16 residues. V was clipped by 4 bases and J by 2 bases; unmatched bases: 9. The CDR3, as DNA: TGTGCCAGCAGCTCGGGGGAGGGACTTTTCACAGATACGCAGTATTTT. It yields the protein CASSSGEGLFTDTQYF.